This T cell receptor (beta chain) comes out of a study of cytomegalovirus exposure and HLA in healthy donors (dated by TCRdb to 2016 to 2017). Regarding the complete study: According to a later analysis, the approximately 120 validation repertoires were produced on the same platform as the approximately 690 repertoires of the first cohort. The study aimed to test whether signatures of past pathogen exposure could be identified by cataloging public T cell receptors. A separate validation cohort of roughly 130 different subjects was used in addition to the roughly 720-subject first cohort. To predict cytomegalovirus infection status, the study combined high-throughput TCR immunosequencing, statistical association of individual TCRs with disease status, and machine learning.

Receptor amplification or capture employed the immunoSEQ multiplex PCR assay. The authors processed their data as follows. A statistical classification framework was built for diagnosing cytomegalovirus status from the catalog of TCR beta chain sequences. This immuneACCESS table, as held by TCRdb, lists in-frame sequences with V and J called but not all clones. Of the missing ones, under half trace to an unresolved V gene in checked studies; the others have no known cause. That table furnishes V, J and clone size, whereas the DNA furnished D and trimming. This sample holds approximately 140,000 clones; approximately 86% were observed only once. Less than 9% of the sample belongs to the ten largest clones. The research as a whole found: Most TCR sequences were observed very rarely across donors, whereas some public TCRs were present in many individuals. The validation cohort had no HLA typing available for a later analysis, so co-occurrence within that cohort was assessed over all 130 or so repertoires. The authors suggested that the approach could potentially be generalized to other disease states and immunological phenotypes. Subsequent analysis determined that TCRs grouped into clusters in the first cohort also showed a tendency toward co-occurrence across the approximately 120 validation repertoires, and about 93% of cluster scores exceeded 0. A few of the identified cytomegalovirus-associated TCR beta chains were confirmed in vitro to be specific for cytomegalovirus antigens. The study listed approximately 160 TCR beta chains as associated with cytomegalovirus. In both the original and validation cohorts, the classifier was reported to diagnose cytomegalovirus status with high specificity and sensitivity.

Remarks on this clone: Which antigen it targets is not known. The input lacks base qualities; no much larger clone sits a single base away.

Trimming leaves V shorter by 4 bases and J shorter by 4 bases, with the junction holding 8 bases beyond the gene matches. CDR1 and CDR2 (LNHDA, SQIVND) derive from the germline V gene (reference sequence). The CDR3 has 16 amino acids, counting the end cysteine and phenylalanine. This entry keeps only the CDR3 DNA: 48 bases, framed from base 1. The donors belonged to the validation cohort of over a hundred subjects, which was separate from the roughly 670-subject first cohort. Sequencing was carried out using PBMCs. This receptor was taken from a man between 18 and 35 years old in good health and CMV-seropositive. The rearranged chain carries TRBV19 and TRBJ2-3; TRBD1 aligns with 10 central bases. The CDR3 region has the sequence CASSSRDRGFPDTQYF. The nucleotides read TGTGCCAGTAGTAGCCGGGACAGGGGTTTCCCAGATACGCAGTATTTT.